This T cell receptor (beta chain) was documented in a study of PD-L1 blockade in urothelial cancer. Specified time point: peripheral blood 6 weeks after treatment start. As for this clone: An end of the junction differs from the germline gene, which may be a read error.

Libraries were prepared by immunoSEQ multiplex PCR; TCRdb keeps only in-frame clonotypes and omits some of them. Found here are around 19,000 clones, approximately 80% of them singletons; the top ten hold around 1.6%. The specimen comprised PBMCs, sampled around atezolizumab (anti-PD-L1) treatment. This clonotype originated in a man aged 50 to 60 with urothelial cancer.

The CDR3 protein is CASTEGLAGEETQYF. CDR3 nucleotide sequence: TGTGCCAGCACTGAAGGACTAGCGGGAGAAGAGACCCAGTACTTC. The chain uses TRBV2 and TRBJ2-5; 13 nucleotides agree with TRBD2. This CDR3 is 15 amino acids long. Germline-derived CDR1 and CDR2 are SNHLY and FYNNEI.